Included here is one T cell receptor (beta chain) sequence, with context. What it recognizes is unknown. Measured with immunoSEQ multiplex PCR; TCRdb has only the in-frame clones, and not every one. The sample yields 15,000 to 20,000 clones, roughly 90% seen once. This sample is part of a study of chemoradiotherapy in HPV16-positive cancers. Study outcomes and limitations: The functional HPV-specific definition rests on just two HPV16-positive patients. Non-HPV-specific T cells did not expand in tumors during treatment, whereas candidate HPV-specific clones and E7-related motifs did.

The CDR3 runs to 12 residues. The germline V gene has CDR1 MNHNY and CDR2 SVGAGI (reference sequence). V shed 10 bases and J shed 2 bases, with 11 bases lying between them. The chain uses TRBV6-6 and TRBJ1-2; tentatively, D is TRBD1 (6 bases). This sequence was found in a human donor with HPV-associated anogenital cancer. The specimen comprised blood, sampled from a patient who underwent chemoradiotherapy. CDR3 amino acids: CAIRTANYGYTF. The CDR3, as DNA: TGTGCCATTAGGACAGCCAACTATGGCTACACCTTC.